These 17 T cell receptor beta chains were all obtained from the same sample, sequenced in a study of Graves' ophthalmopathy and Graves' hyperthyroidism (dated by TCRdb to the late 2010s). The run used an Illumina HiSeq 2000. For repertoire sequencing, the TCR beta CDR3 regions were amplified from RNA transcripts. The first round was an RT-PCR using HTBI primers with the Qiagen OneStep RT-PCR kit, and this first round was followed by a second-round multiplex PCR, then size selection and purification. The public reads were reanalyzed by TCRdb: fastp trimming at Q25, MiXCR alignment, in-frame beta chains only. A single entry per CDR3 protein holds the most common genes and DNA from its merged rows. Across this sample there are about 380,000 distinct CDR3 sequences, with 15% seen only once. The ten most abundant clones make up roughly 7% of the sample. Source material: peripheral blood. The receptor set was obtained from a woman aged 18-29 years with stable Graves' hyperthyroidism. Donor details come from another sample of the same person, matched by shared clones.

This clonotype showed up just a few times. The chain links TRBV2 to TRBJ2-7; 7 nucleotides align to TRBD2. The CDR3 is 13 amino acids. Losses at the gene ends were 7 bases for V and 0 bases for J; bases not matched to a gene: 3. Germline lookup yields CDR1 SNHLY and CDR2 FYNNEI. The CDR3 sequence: CASIERDSYEQYF. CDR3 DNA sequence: TGTGCCAGCATTGAGCGGGACTCCTACGAGCAGTACTTC.

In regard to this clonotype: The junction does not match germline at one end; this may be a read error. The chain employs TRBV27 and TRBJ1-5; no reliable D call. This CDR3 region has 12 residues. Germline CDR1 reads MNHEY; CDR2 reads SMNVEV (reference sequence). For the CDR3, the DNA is TGTGCCAACAGTTTTTTGGGTCAGCCCCAGCATTTT. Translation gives CANSFLGQPQHF.

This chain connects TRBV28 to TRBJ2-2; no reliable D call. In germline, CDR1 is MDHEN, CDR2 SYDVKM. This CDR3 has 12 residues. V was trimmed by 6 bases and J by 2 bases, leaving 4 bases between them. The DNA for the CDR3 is TGTGCCAGCAGCTATAACACCGGGGAGCTGTTTTTT. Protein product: CASSYNTGELFF.

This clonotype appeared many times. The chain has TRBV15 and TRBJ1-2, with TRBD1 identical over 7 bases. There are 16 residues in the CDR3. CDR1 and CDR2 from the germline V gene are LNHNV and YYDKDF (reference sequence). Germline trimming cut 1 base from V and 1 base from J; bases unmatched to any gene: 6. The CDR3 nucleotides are TGTGCCACCAGCAGAGGAGGGACAGCTCTTAACTATGGCTACACCTTC. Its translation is CATSRGGTALNYGYTF.

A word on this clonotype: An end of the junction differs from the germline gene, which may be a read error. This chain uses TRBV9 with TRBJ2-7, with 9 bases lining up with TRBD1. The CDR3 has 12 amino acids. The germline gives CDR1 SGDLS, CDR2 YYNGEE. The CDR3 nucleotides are TGCGCCAGCCGGACAGGGGTCAACGAGCAGTACTTC. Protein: CASRTGVNEQYF. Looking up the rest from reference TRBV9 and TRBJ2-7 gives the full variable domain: DSGVTQTPKHLITATGQRVTLRCSPRSGDLSVYWYQQSLDQGLQFLIQYYNGEERAKGNILERFSAQQFPDLHSELNLSSLELGDSALYFCASRTGVNEQYFGPGTRLTVT.

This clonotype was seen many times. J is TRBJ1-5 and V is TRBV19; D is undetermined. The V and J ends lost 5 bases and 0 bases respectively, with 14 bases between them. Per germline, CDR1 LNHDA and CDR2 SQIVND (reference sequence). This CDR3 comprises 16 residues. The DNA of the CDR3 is TGTGCCAGTAGTGCCCGAGGAGGCAGTAGCAATCAGCCCCAGCATTTT. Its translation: CASSARGGSSNQPQHF.

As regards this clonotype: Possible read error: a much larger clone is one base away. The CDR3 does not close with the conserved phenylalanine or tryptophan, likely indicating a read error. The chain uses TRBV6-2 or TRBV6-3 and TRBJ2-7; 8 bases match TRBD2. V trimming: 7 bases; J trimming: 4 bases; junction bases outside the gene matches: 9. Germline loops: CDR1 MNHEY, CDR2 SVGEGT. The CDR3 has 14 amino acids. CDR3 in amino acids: CASTQSGGPYEQYY. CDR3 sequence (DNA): TGTGCCAGCACTCAAAGCGGGGGCCCTTACGAGCAGTACTAC.

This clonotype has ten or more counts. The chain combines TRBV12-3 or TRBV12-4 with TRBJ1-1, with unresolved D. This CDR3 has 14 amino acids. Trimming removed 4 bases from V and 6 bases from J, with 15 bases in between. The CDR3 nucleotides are TGTGCCAGCAGTTCGTCGGCACCCGGCCCTGAAGCTTTCTTT. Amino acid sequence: CASSSSAPGPEAFF.

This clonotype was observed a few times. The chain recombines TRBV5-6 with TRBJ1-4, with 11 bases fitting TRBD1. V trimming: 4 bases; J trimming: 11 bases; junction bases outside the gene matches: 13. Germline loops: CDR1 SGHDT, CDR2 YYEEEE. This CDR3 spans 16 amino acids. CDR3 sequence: CASSLDRTGGAGKLFF. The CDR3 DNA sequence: TGTGCCAGCAGCCTGGACCGGACAGGGGGCGCAGGGAAACTGTTTTTT.

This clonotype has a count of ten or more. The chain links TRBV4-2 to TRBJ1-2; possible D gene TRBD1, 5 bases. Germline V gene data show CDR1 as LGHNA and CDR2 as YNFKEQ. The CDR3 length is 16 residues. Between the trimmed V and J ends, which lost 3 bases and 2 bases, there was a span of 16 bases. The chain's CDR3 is CASSQVIGTVNYGYTF. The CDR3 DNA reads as TGTGCCAGCAGCCAGGTCATTGGGACGGTGAACTATGGCTACACCTTC.

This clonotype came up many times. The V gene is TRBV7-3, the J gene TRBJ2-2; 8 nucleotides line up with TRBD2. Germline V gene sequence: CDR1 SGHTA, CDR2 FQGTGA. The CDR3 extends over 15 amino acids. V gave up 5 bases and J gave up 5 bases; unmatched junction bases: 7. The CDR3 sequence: CASSVSGDPTGELFF. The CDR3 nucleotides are TGTGCCAGCAGCGTTAGCGGGGATCCAACCGGGGAGCTGTTTTTT.

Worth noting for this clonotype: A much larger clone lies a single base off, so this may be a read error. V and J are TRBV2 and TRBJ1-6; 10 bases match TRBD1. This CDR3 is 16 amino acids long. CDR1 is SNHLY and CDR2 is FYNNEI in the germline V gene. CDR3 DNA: TGTGCCAGCAGCCAGGGGACAGGGGTAAATAATTCACACCTCCACTTT. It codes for CASSQGTGVNNSHLHF.

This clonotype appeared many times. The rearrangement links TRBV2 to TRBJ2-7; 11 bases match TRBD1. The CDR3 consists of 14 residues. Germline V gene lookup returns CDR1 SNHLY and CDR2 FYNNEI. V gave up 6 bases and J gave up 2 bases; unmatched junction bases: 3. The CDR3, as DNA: TGTGCCAGCAGACGGACAGGGGGCCCCTACGAGCAGTACTTC. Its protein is CASRRTGGPYEQYF.

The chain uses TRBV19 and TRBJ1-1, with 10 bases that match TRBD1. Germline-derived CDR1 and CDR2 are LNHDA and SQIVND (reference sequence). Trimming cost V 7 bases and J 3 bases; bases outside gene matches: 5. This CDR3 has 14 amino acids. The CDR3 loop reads CASMRTGGDTEAFF. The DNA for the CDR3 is TGTGCCAGTATGCGGACAGGGGGGGACACTGAAGCTTTCTTT.

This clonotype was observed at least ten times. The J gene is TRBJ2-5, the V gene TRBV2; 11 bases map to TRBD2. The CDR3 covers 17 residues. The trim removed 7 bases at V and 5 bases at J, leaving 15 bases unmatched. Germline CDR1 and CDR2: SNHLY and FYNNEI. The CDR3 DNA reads TGTGCCAGCACCGAAGCACGGGGGATAGCGGGGGGGGAGACCCAGTACTTC. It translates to CASTEARGIAGGETQYF.

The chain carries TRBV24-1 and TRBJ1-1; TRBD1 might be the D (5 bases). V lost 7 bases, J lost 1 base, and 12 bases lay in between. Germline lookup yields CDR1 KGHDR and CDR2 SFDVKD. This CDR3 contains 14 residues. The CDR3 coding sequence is TGTGCCACCAGGGGGGACGGGAGGAACACTGAAGCTTTCTTT. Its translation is CATRGDGRNTEAFF.

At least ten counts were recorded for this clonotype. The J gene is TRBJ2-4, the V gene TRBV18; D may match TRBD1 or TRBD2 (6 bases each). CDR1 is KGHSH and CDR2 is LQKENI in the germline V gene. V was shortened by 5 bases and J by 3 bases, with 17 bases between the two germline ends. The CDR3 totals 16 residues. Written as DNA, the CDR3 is TGTGCCAGCTCAGACAGAAACAGGGACTTCAAAAACATTCAGTACTTC. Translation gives CASSDRNRDFKNIQYF. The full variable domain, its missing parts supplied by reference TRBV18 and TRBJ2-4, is NAGVMQNPRHLVRRRGQEARLRCSPMKGHSHVYWYRQLPEEGLKFMVYLQKENIIDESGMPKERFSAEFPKEGPSILRIQQVVRGDSAAYFCASSDRNRDFKNIQYFGAGTRLSVL.